The T cell receptor beta chain under discussion was sequenced for a study of blood T cell repertoires in COVID-19. The table came from immunoSEQ multiplex PCR; TCRdb's copy has only in-frame clones and leaves some out. The table shows a few hundred thousand clones, with approximately 88% occurring only once. Trimming removed 6 bases at V and 2 bases at J, with 26 bases between. Germline V CDR1 and CDR2: MNHEY, SVGEGT. CDR3 size: 19 residues. This chain joins TRBV6-2 or TRBV6-3 and TRBJ1-5; tentative D call: TRBD1 (6 bases). The clonotype originates from an older woman with COVID-19, enrolled during active disease. Material for sequencing was peripheral blood. The CDR3 region has the DNA TGTGCCAGCAGCCGGCTCGTTTCCGGGGGGCGCGTGGGCAATCAGCCCCAGCATTTT. This gives the protein CASSRLVSGGRVGNQPQHF.